Following are 27 T cell receptor beta chains from one sample sequenced in a study of shared clonotypes between healthy human individuals. Clones were read by immunoSEQ multiplex PCR, and TCRdb kept only the in-frame ones, dropping some. In the table there are more than 2 million clones, just under 95% of which are singletons. Naive-designated CD8 cells lacked CD45RO, were positively enriched for CCR7, and omitted terminally differentiated effector memory CD45RA+ cells. The sample comprised naive CD8+ T cells from PBMCs. These receptors all stem from a young man in good health. Some clones in this sample may be carry-over from other donors' samples.

This chain joins TRBV25-1 and TRBJ1-2, with a tentative D call TRBD1 (5 bases). Germline loops: CDR1 MGHDK, CDR2 SYGVNS. The CDR3 loop spans 13 amino acids. V was trimmed by 5 bases and J by 8 bases, leaving 15 bases between them. The CDR3 is CASSPGTLGGYTF. CDR3 nucleotide sequence: TGTGCCAGCAGTCCGGGGACCCTAGGGGGCTACACCTTC.

To note about this clone: The sample contains more than one DNA sequence encoding this CDR3. The chain links TRBV27 to TRBJ2-3; D perhaps matches TRBD2 (6 bases). The CDR3 is 13 amino acids. CDR1 and CDR2 from the germline V gene are MNHEY and SMNVEV (reference sequence). Trimming removed 3 bases from V and 3 bases from J, with 7 bases in between. The CDR3, as DNA: TGTGCCAGCAGTTTTCGGGGGACAGATACGCAGTATTTT. It yields the protein CASSFRGTDTQYF.

V usage is TRBV28 and J usage is TRBJ2-1; perhaps TRBD1 as D (7 bases). Trimming stripped 5 bases from V and 0 bases from J, with 14 bases between. CDR3 length equals 16 residues. The germline gives CDR1 MDHEN, CDR2 SYDVKM. Here the CDR3 reads CASSPSGGSSYNEQFF. The DNA of the CDR3 is TGTGCCAGCAGTCCATCAGGGGGGAGCTCCTACAATGAGCAGTTCTTC.

The chain recombines TRBV27 with TRBJ1-1; D remains unclear. The CDR3 length is 12 residues. Germline V lookup: CDR1 MNHEY, CDR2 SMNVEV (reference sequence). Trimming stripped 7 bases from V and 9 bases from J, with 15 bases between. The CDR3 protein is CASTGNSDQAFF. DNA of the CDR3: TGTGCCAGCACCGGGAACTCGGACCAAGCTTTCTTT.

The chain recombines TRBV6-6 with TRBJ1-5; the D is unclear. Germline assignment: CDR1 MNHNY and CDR2 SVGAGI (reference sequence). Trimming stripped 4 bases from V and 8 bases from J, with 12 bases between. The CDR3 runs to 13 residues. The CDR3 nucleotides read TGTGCCAGCAGTTCTCGAGTTAGGGAGCCCCAGCATTTT. Protein product: CASSSRVREPQHF.

The V and J genes are TRBV4-1 and TRBJ2-7; TRBD2 might be the D (6 bases). The V gene's germline CDR1 is MGHRA and CDR2 YSYEKL. The V end was cut by 7 bases, the J end by 7 bases, with 23 bases between. The CDR3 has 15 amino acids. CDR3 in DNA: TGCGCCAGCACCCCTAGGGGAGCGGGTGTAGGGGAGCAGTACTTC. The encoded protein is CASTPRGAGVGEQYF.

With respect to this clone: The identical CDR3 is also encoded by other nucleotide sequences in the sample. The genes are TRBV5-6 and TRBJ1-5, with D hard to call. The CDR3 covers 14 residues. V was shortened by 0 bases and J by 4 bases, with 8 bases between the two germline ends. The germline gives CDR1 SGHDT, CDR2 YYEEEE. CDR3: CASSLGGGNQPQHF. The DNA of the CDR3 is TGTGCCAGCAGCTTGGGCGGCGGTAATCAGCCCCAGCATTTT.

The chain joins TRBV5-6 to TRBJ1-6; D may be TRBD1 (6 bases). Per the germline V gene, CDR1 is SGHDT and CDR2 is YYEEEE. V was pared by 6 bases and J by 6 bases, with 13 bases between. The CDR3 has 14 amino acids. This CDR3 reads CASKDRSSNSPLHF. CDR3 nucleotide sequence: TGTGCCAGCAAAGACAGGAGTTCTAATTCACCCCTCCACTTT.

The rearrangement joins TRBV5-4 to TRBJ1-1; D remains ambiguous. Germline CDR1 SGHNT, CDR2 YYREEE (reference sequence). The CDR3 has 14 amino acids. Trimming cost V 0 bases and J 5 bases, with 11 bases left between them. The CDR3 is CASSLARGGTEAFF. CDR3 nucleotide sequence: TGTGCCAGCAGCTTGGCCCGGGGTGGTACTGAAGCTTTCTTT. The full variable domain, rest sourced from reference TRBV5-4 and TRBJ1-1, is ETGVTQSPTHLIKTRGQQVTLRCSSQSGHNTVSWYQQALGQGPQFIFQYYREEENGRGNFPPRFSGLQFPNYSSELNVNALELDDSALYLCASSLARGGTEAFFGQGTRLTVV.

V and J are TRBV10-3 and TRBJ1-2, with TRBD1 identical over 9 bases. Germline CDR1 and CDR2: ENHRY and SYGVKD. J was trimmed by 2 bases and V by 2 bases; bases with no gene match: 9. The length of the CDR3 is 17 residues. CDR3 coding DNA: TGTGCCATCAGTGAGGATGTGGGACAGGGACAGAACTATGGCTACACCTTC. It translates to CAISEDVGQGQNYGYTF.

The chain has TRBV28 and TRBJ1-4; no clear D gene. This CDR3 region has 16 residues. Trimming took 4 bases from V and 8 from J, leaving 20 bases between them. CDR1 and CDR2 (germline): MDHEN, SYDVKM. The CDR3 spells CASSSLSTSDLEKLFF. CDR3 coding DNA: TGTGCCAGCAGTTCATTATCGACTTCTGACCTAGAAAAACTGTTTTTT.

The chain has TRBV2 and TRBJ2-7; D is possibly TRBD2 (5 bases). CDR1 SNHLY and CDR2 FYNNEI come from the germline V gene. V shed 3 bases and J shed 0 bases, with 9 bases lying between them. CDR3 size: 14 residues. The chain's CDR3 is CASSDSGNSYEQYF. For the CDR3, the DNA is TGTGCCAGCAGTGACAGCGGCAACTCCTACGAGCAGTACTTC.

This clone was counted between two and nine times. The V call is TRBV28, the J call TRBJ1-2, with D unclear. The CDR3 sequence is 11 residues long. With 4 bases removed from V and 7 bases from J, the gap between germline ends came to 7 bases. Germline values: CDR1 MDHEN, CDR2 SYDVKM. The CDR3 loop is CASSSAGGYTF. DNA for the CDR3: TGTGCCAGCAGTTCGGCAGGTGGCTACACCTTC.

In DNA, the CDR3 is TGCGCCAGCAGCGGAATCAGAGGCTACGAGCAGTACTTC. It specifies CASSGIRGYEQYF. The J gene is TRBJ2-7, the V gene TRBV5-1; D gene uncertain. CDR1 is SGHRS and CDR2 is YFSETQ in the germline V gene. This CDR3 spans 13 amino acids. V lost 4 bases, J lost 3 bases, and 11 bases lay in between.

The chain couples TRBV9 to TRBJ2-1; 8 bases align to TRBD2. The V and J ends lost 2 bases and 10 bases, in that order; junction bases with no gene match: 8. Per germline, CDR1 SGDLS and CDR2 YYNGEE. CDR3 length: 14 amino acids. The chain's CDR3 is CASSVPSGPDEQFF. CDR3 sequence (DNA): TGTGCCAGCAGCGTCCCTAGCGGGCCCGACGAGCAGTTCTTC.

This chain uses TRBV28 with TRBJ2-7; tentative D call: TRBD2 (6 bases). The CDR3 is 15 amino acids. Germline loops: CDR1 MDHEN, CDR2 SYDVKM. V lost 6 bases and J 2 bases, leaving 17 bases between the germline ends. The CDR3 is CASRSTSISPYEQYF. The CDR3 DNA follows: TGTGCCAGCAGGAGTACTAGCATCTCCCCCTACGAGCAGTACTTC.

The V call is TRBV30, the J call TRBJ2-5; D perhaps matches TRBD1 (6 bases). This CDR3 is built from 14 residues. V was clipped by 5 bases and J by 1 base, with 14 bases between them. Germline V gives CDR1 GTSNPN, CDR2 SVGIG (reference sequence). The chain's CDR3 is CAWARQALQETQYF. The CDR3 DNA sequence: TGTGCCTGGGCCCGACAGGCGCTCCAAGAGACCCAGTACTTC.

V gene TRBV5-3 combines with J gene TRBJ2-7; D is unclear. TRBV5-3 is treated as an ORF (open reading frame) with a function not yet certain. The germline V and J ends were trimmed by 5 bases and 3 bases, with 3 bases remaining between them. This CDR3 is 10 amino acids long. The CDR3 nucleotides read TGTGCCAGAAGTAGCTACGAGCAGTACTTC. This translates into CARSSYEQYF.

The chain links TRBV10-3 to TRBJ2-7; TRBD1 aligns across 9 bases. Germline values: CDR1 ENHRY, CDR2 SYGVKD. V was clipped by 3 bases and J by 3 bases; unmatched bases: 3. The CDR3 runs 14 residues. CDR3: CAISDGTGYYEQYF. CDR3 nucleotide sequence: TGTGCCATCAGTGACGGGACAGGGTACTACGAGCAGTACTTC.

The chain recombines TRBV5-4 with TRBJ1-2; D not certain. The CDR3 is 15 amino acids. Trimming removed 0 bases from V and 1 base from J, with 10 bases in between. CDR1 and CDR2 from the germline V gene are SGHNT and YYREEE (reference sequence). The DNA for the CDR3 is TGTGCCAGCAGCTTGGGCTCCCAGATTAACTATGGCTACACCTTC. Translation: CASSLGSQINYGYTF.

The V and J genes are TRBV28 and TRBJ2-7; the D gene is possibly TRBD2 (5 bases). V was clipped by 6 bases and J by 7 bases, with 16 bases between them. CDR1 and CDR2 (germline): MDHEN, SYDVKM. This CDR3 comprises 13 residues. CDR3 amino acids: CASSPTRREEQYF. CDR3 DNA sequence: TGTGCCAGCAGCCCGACCCGCCGGGAAGAGCAGTACTTC.

The CDR3 spells CASSRGYEQYF. The CDR3 DNA is TGTGCCAGCTCTAGGGGATACGAGCAGTACTTC. This chain uses TRBV2 with TRBJ2-7, with a tentative D call TRBD1 (5 bases). CDR1 is SNHLY, CDR2 FYNNEI, per germline. V lost 8 bases and J 4 bases, leaving 9 bases between the germline ends. The CDR3 length is 11 residues. The entire variable domain, with the rest obtained from reference TRBV2 and TRBJ2-7, is as follows: EPEVTQTPSHQVTQMGQEVILRCVPISNHLYFYWYRQILGQKVEFLVSFYNNEISEKSEIFDDQFSVERPDGSNFTLKIRSTKLEDSAMYFCASSRGYEQYFGPGTRLTVT.

V and J are TRBV4-1 and TRBJ2-3; 7 bases align to TRBD2. Germline V gene lookup returns CDR1 MGHRA and CDR2 YSYEKL. The J segment lost 5 bases and the V segment lost 1 base, leaving 9 bases of the junction unmatched. The CDR3 is made up of 16 amino acids. The CDR3 DNA reads as TGCGCCAGCAGCCAAGTTCGTCTAGCGGCATTAGATACGCAGTATTTT. Protein: CASSQVRLAALDTQYF.

This sequence joins TRBV5-1 and TRBJ1-1; maybe TRBD1 (5 bases). CDR1 and CDR2 (germline): SGHRS, YFSETQ. V lost 0 bases and J 4 bases, leaving 19 bases between the germline ends. The CDR3 loop spans 17 amino acids. Written as DNA, the CDR3 is TGCGCCAGCAGCTTGGCCGAGGGGCCCAAGGACGGCACTGAAGCTTTCTTT. Protein sequence: CASSLAEGPKDGTEAFF.

The genes are TRBV11-2 and TRBJ1-6, with TRBD1 matching over 7 bases. V dropped 3 bases and J dropped 9; count of bases not matched to a gene: 8. The CDR3 is 15 amino acids. Per the germline V gene, CDR1 is SGHAT and CDR2 is FQNNGV. The CDR3, as DNA: TGTGCCAGCAGCTTTACAGGGGAAGGCGGTTCACCCCTCCACTTT. The encoded protein is CASSFTGEGGSPLHF.

This chain uses TRBV6-5 with TRBJ2-7, with 7 bases lining up with TRBD1. The junction had 5 bases not matched to a gene; V was cut back by 0 bases and J by 3 bases. Germline V gene data show CDR1 as MNHEY and CDR2 as SVGAGI. CDR3 length equals 15 residues. Here the CDR3 reads CASSYSGDSFYEQYF. CDR3 nucleotides: TGTGCCAGCAGTTACTCGGGGGACAGTTTCTACGAGCAGTACTTC.

The chain joins TRBV4-3 to TRBJ2-7; TRBD2 agrees at 12 bases. Germline assignment: CDR1 LGHNA and CDR2 YSLEER. The CDR3 has 16 residues. The junction had 3 bases not matched to a gene; V was cut back by 2 bases and J by 1 base. This CDR3 reads CASSQRLAGDSYEQYF. For the CDR3, the DNA is TGCGCCAGCAGCCAAAGACTAGCGGGAGATTCCTACGAGCAGTACTTC.